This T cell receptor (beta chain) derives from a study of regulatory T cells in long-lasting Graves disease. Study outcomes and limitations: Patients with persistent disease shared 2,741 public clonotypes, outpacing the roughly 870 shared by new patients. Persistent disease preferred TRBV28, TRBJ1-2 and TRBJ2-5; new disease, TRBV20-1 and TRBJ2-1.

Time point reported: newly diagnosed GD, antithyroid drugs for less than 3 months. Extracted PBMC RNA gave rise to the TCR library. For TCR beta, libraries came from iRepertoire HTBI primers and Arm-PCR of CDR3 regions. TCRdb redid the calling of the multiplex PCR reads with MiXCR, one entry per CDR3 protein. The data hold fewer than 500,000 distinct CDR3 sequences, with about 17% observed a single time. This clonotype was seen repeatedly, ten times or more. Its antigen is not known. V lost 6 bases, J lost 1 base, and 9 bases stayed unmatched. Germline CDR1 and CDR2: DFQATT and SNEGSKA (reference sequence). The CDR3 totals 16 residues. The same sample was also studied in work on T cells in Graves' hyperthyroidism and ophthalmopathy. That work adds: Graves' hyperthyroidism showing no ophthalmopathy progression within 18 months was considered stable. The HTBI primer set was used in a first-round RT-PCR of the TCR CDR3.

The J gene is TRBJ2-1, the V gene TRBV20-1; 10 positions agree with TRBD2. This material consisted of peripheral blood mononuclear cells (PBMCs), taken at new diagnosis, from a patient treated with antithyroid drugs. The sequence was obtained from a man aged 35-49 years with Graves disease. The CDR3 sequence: CSALGASGRSYNEQFF. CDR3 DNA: TGCAGTGCCCTGGGAGCTAGCGGGAGATCCTACAATGAGCAGTTCTTC.